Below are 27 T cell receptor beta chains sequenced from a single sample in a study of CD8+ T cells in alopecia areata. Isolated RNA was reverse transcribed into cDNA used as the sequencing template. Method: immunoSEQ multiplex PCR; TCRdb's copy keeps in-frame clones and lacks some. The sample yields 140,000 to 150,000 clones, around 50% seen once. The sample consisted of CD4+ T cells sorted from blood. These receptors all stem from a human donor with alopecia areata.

The CDR3 loop is CASSVLGGYGYTF. The DNA for the CDR3 is TGTGCCAGCAGTGTTCTGGGGGGCTATGGCTACACCTTC. The rearrangement uses TRBV2 and TRBJ1-2; weak D call: TRBD1 (5 bases). CDR1 is SNHLY, CDR2 FYNNEI, per germline. The CDR3 length is 13 residues. V dropped 4 bases and J dropped 4 bases, with 10 bases sitting between them.

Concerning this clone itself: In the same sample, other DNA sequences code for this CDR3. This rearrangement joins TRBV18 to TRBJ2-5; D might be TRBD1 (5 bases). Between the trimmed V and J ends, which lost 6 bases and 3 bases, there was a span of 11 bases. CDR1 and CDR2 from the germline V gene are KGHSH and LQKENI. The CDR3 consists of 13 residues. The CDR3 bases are TGTGCCAGCTCCCCCCAGGGCGAAGAGACCCAGTACTTC. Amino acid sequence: CASSPQGEETQYF.

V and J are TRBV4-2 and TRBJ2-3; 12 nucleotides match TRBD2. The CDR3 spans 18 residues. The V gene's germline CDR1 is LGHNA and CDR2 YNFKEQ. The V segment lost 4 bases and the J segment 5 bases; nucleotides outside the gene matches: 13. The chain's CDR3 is CASSPQEASGRGGDTQYF. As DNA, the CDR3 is TGTGCCAGCAGCCCTCAAGAGGCTAGCGGGAGGGGTGGAGATACGCAGTATTTT.

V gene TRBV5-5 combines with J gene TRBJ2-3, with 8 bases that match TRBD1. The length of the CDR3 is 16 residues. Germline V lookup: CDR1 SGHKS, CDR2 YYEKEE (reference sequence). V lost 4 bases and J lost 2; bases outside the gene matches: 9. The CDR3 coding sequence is TGTGCCAGCAGCGTTGACAGGGGACGACCCACAGATACGCAGTATTTT. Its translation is CASSVDRGRPTDTQYF.

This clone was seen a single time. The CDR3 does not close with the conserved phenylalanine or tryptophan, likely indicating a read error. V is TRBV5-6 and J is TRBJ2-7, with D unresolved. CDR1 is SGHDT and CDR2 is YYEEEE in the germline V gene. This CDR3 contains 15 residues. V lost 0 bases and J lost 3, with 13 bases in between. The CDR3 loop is CASSLGLGLNYEQYL. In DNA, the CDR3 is TGTGCCAGCAGCTTGGGGCTTGGGCTTAACTACGAGCAGTACCTC.

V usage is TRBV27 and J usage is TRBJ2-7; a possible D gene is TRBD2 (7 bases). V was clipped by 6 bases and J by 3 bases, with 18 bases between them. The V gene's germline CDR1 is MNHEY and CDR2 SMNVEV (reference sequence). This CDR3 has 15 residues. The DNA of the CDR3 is TGTGCCAGCAGAATGACAGGCCGGGGGGACTACGAGCAGTACTTC. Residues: CASRMTGRGDYEQYF.

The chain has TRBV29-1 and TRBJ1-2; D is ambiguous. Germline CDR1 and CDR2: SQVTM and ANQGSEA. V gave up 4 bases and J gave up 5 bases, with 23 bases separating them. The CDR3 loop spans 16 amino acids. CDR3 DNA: TGCAGCGTTGTTGGGCAGGAGTCCCACACCAATTATGGCTACACCTTC. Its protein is CSVVGQESHTNYGYTF.

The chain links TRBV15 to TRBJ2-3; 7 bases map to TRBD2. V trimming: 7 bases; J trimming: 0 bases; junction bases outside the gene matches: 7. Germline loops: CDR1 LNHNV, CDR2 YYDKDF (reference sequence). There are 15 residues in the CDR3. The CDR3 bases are TGTGCCACCACAGTCGCTAGCGGTAGCACAGATACGCAGTATTTT. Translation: CATTVASGSTDTQYF.

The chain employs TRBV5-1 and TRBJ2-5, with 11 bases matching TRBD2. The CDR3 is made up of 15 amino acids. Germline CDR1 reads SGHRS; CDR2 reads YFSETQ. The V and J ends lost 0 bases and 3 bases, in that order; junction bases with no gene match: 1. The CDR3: CASSLVAGGEETQYF. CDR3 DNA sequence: TGCGCCAGCAGCTTGGTAGCGGGAGGGGAAGAGACCCAGTACTTC.

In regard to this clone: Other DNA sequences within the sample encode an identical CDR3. CDR3 residues: CARGYEQYF. The CDR3, as DNA: TGTGCAAGGGGCTACGAGCAGTACTTC. This chain uses TRBV27 with TRBJ2-7; perhaps TRBD1 as D (5 bases). Germline V gives CDR1 MNHEY, CDR2 SMNVEV (reference sequence). The length of the CDR3 is 9 residues.

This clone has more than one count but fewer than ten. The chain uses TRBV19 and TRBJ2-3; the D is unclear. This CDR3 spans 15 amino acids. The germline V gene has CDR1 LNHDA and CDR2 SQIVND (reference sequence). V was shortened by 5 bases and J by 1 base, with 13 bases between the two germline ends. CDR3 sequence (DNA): TGTGCCAGTAGTGAAGACTTAGTTGGCACAGATACGCAGTATTTT. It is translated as CASSEDLVGTDTQYF.

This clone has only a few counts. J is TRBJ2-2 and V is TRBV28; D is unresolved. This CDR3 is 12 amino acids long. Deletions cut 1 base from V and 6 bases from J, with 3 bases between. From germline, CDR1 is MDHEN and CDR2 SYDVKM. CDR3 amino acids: CASSLLAGELFF. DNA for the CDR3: TGTGCCAGCAGTTTATTGGCCGGGGAGCTGTTTTTT.

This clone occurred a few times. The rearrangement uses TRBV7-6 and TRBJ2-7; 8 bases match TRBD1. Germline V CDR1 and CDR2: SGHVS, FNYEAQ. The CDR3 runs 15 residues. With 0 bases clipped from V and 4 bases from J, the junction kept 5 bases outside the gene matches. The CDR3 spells CASSLAPGGEYEQYF. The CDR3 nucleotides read TGTGCCAGCAGCTTAGCTCCAGGGGGCGAGTACGAGCAGTACTTC.

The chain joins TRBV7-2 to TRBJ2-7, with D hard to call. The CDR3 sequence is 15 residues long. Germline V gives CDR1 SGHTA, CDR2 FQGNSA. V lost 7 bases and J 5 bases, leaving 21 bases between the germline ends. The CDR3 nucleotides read TGTGCCAGCAACCCACCGGGCCGAGTTGCCCACGAGCAGTACTTC. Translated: CASNPPGRVAHEQYF.

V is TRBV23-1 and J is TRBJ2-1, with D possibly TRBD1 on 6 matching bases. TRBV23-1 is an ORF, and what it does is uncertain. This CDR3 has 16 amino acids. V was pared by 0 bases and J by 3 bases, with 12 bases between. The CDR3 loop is CASSQSKGVCYNEQFF. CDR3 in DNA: TGCGCCAGCAGTCAATCGAAGGGGGTTTGCTACAATGAGCAGTTCTTC.

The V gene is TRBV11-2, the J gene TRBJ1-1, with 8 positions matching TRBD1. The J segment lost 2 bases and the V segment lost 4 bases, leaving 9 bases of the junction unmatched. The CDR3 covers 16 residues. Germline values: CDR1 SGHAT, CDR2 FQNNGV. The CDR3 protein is CASSSTGGWRNTEAFF. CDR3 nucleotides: TGTGCCAGCAGCTCAACAGGGGGATGGAGAAACACTGAAGCTTTCTTT.

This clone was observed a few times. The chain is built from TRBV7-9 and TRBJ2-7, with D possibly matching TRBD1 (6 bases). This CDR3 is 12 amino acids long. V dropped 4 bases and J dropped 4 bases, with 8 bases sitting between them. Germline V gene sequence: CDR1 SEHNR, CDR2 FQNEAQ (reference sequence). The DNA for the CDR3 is TGTGCCAGCAGCTACACAGGGTACGAGCAGTACTTC. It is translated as CASSYTGYEQYF.

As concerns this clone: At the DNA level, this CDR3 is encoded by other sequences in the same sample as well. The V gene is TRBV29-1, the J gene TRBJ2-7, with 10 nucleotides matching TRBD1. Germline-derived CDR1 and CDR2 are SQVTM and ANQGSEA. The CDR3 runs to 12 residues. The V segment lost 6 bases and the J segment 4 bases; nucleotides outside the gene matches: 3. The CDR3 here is CSVRTGGYEQYF. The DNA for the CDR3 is TGCAGCGTAAGGACAGGGGGGTACGAGCAGTACTTC.

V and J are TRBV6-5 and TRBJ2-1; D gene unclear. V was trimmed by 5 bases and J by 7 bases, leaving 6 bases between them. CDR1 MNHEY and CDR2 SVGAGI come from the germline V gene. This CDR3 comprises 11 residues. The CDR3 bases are TGTGCCAGCAGTCGTAGTAATGAGCAGTTCTTC. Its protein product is CASSRSNEQFF.

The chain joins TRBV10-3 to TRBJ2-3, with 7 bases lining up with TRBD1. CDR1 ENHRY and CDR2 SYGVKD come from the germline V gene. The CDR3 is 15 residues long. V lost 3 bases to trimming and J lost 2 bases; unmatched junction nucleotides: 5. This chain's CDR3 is CAISEPGQYTDTQYF. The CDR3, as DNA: TGTGCCATCAGTGAACCGGGACAGTACACAGATACGCAGTATTTT.

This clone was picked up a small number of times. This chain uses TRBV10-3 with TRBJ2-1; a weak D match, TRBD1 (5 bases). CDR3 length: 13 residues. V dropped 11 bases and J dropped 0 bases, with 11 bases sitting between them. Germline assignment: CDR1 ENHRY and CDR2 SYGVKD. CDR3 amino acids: CAAQGLSYNEQFF. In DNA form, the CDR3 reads TGTGCCGCCCAGGGCCTCTCCTACAATGAGCAGTTCTTC.

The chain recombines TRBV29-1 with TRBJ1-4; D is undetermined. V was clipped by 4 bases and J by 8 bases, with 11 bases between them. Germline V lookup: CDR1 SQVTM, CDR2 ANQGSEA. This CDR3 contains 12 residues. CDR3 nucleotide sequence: TGCAGCGTTGCGTCATATCAGGAAAAACTGTTTTTT. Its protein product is CSVASYQEKLFF.

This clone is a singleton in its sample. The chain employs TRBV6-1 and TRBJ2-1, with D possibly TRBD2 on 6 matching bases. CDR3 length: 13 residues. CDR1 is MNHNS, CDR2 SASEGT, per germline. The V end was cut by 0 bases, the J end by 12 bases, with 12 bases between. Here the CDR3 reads CASSEAPWDSQFF. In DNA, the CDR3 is TGTGCCAGCAGTGAAGCGCCTTGGGACTCGCAGTTCTTC.

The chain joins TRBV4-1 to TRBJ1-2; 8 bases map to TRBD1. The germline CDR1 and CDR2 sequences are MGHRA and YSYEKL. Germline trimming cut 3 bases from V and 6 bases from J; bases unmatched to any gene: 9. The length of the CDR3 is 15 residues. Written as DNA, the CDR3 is TGCGCCAGCAGCCACCCCGGACAGGGAGGGAATGGCTACACCTTC. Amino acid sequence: CASSHPGQGGNGYTF.

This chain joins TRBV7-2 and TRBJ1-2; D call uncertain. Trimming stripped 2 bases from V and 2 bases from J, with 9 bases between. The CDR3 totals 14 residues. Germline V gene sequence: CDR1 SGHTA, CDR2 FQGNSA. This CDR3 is CASSLMTGNYGYTF. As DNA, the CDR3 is TGTGCCAGCAGCTTAATGACCGGGAACTATGGCTACACCTTC.

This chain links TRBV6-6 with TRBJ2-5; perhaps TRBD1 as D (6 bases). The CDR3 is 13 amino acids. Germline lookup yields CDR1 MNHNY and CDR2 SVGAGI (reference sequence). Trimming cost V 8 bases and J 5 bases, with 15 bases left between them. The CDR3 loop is CASLMQGRETQYF. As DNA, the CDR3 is TGTGCCAGCTTGATGCAGGGGCGGGAGACCCAGTACTTC.

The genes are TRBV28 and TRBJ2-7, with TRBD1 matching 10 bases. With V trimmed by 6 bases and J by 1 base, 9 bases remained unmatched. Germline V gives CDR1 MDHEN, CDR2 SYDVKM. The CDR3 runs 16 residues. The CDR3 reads CASRLRGTGASYEQYF. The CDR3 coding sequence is TGTGCCAGCAGACTACGAGGGACAGGGGCATCCTACGAGCAGTACTTC.